The 13 T cell receptor beta chains given below trace back to one sample, sequenced in a study of blood T cell repertoires in COVID-19. Here immunoSEQ multiplex PCR was the method, and the copy in TCRdb shows in-frame clones only, minus some. The sample yields approximately 200,000 clones, 86% seen once. Input material: PBMCs or T cells enriched from blood (not recorded which). Receptors originate from a young woman who had been exposed to COVID-19.

The chain recombines TRBV10-2 with TRBJ2-7, with 8 bases matching TRBD1. Germline CDR1 is WSHSY and CDR2 is SAAADI. V lost 4 bases, J lost 4 bases, and 6 bases stayed unmatched. This CDR3 has 14 amino acids. This chain's CDR3 is CASSAWTGSYEQYF. The CDR3 DNA is TGCGCCAGCAGTGCCTGGACAGGGTCATACGAGCAGTACTTC.

This chain joins TRBV12-5 and TRBJ1-1; tentative D call: TRBD1 (5 bases). CDR1 and CDR2 (germline): LGHNT, FRNRAP. Trimming took 7 bases from V and 8 from J, leaving 11 bases between them. CDR3 length: 11 amino acids. The CDR3 loop is CASAENREAFF. The CDR3 DNA reads as TGTGCTAGTGCCGAGAACAGGGAAGCTTTCTTT.

The chain has TRBV5-4 and TRBJ2-1, with D possibly TRBD2 on 7 matching bases. Germline CDR1 is SGHNT and CDR2 is YYREEE (reference sequence). V lost 0 bases and J 6 bases, leaving 13 bases between the germline ends. The CDR3 covers 15 residues. CDR3 protein: CASSLDGGGGNEQFF. The CDR3 coding sequence is TGTGCCAGCAGCTTGGATGGGGGAGGGGGCAATGAGCAGTTCTTC.

The V and J genes are TRBV5-5 and TRBJ1-1; possibly TRBD1 for D (6 bases). The germline V and J ends were trimmed by 6 bases and 1 base, with 10 bases remaining between them. CDR3 length: 13 amino acids. CDR1 SGHKS and CDR2 YYEKEE come from the germline V gene (reference sequence). The CDR3 sequence: CASTLGGNTEAFF. CDR3 nucleotides: TGTGCCAGCACCCTAGGGGGGAACACTGAAGCTTTCTTT.

V is TRBV27 and J is TRBJ2-6, with D perhaps matching TRBD1 (6 bases). Germline loops: CDR1 MNHEY, CDR2 SMNVEV (reference sequence). The length of the CDR3 is 16 residues. Trimming removed 5 bases at V and 4 bases at J, with 15 bases between. The CDR3 protein is CASSNDRFDGANVLTF. CDR3 nucleotides: TGTGCCAGCAGTAATGACAGGTTTGACGGGGCCAACGTCCTGACTTTC.

The chain recombines TRBV10-3 with TRBJ1-2; 8 nucleotides agree with TRBD1. V gave up 2 bases and J gave up 5 bases; unmatched junction bases: 10. The CDR3 length is 16 residues. CDR1 and CDR2 (germline): ENHRY, SYGVKD. The CDR3 region has the DNA TGTGCCATCAGTGAGCCAAACAGGGGGTCATGGTATGGCTACACCTTC. It encodes CAISEPNRGSWYGYTF.

This chain connects TRBV3-1 (or the pseudogene TRBV3-2) to TRBJ2-2; 7 bases map to TRBD1. Germline trimming cut 3 bases from V and 1 base from J; bases unmatched to any gene: 5. The CDR3 consists of 16 residues. CDR1 is LGHDT, CDR2 YNNKEL, per germline (reference sequence). Here the CDR3 DNA reads TGTGCCAGCAGCCAGCGGACAGGTCAGAACACCGGGGAGCTGTTTTTT. This translates into CASSQRTGQNTGELFF.

J is TRBJ1-1 and V is TRBV29-1; D ambiguous. V gave up 4 bases and J gave up 2 bases, with 11 bases separating them. The CDR3 is 13 amino acids. CDR1 SQVTM and CDR2 ANQGSEA come from the germline V gene. The CDR3 nucleotides are TGCAGCGTTGCAGTAAATTTCAACACTGAAGCTTTCTTT. It encodes CSVAVNFNTEAFF.

The V and J genes are TRBV5-1 and TRBJ2-1, with a weak D call TRBD2 (7 bases). CDR3 length equals 15 residues. CDR1 is SGHRS and CDR2 is YFSETQ in the germline V gene. V was trimmed by 4 bases and J by 6 bases, leaving 17 bases between them. CDR3: CASSIQVGGGNEQFF. For the CDR3, the DNA is TGCGCCAGCAGCATCCAGGTGGGAGGGGGCAATGAGCAGTTCTTC.

V is TRBV5-6 and J is TRBJ1-2; tentative D call: TRBD1 (6 bases). V lost 0 bases and J 6 bases, leaving 12 bases between the germline ends. This CDR3 contains 14 residues. Per the germline V gene, CDR1 is SGHDT and CDR2 is YYEEEE. The CDR3 here is CASSLDTGFNGYTF. CDR3 DNA sequence: TGTGCCAGCAGCTTGGACACAGGGTTCAATGGCTACACCTTC.

The genes are TRBV12-1 and TRBJ1-2. TRBV12-1 is a pseudogene segment. There are 16 residues in the CDR3. The DNA for the CDR3 is TGTGCCAGCAGCATAAAAACCGGGGTTTTAATATATGGCTACACCTTC. It encodes CASSIKTGVLIYGYTF.

The chain uses TRBV12-3 or TRBV12-4 and TRBJ2-7; D might be TRBD1 (6 bases). This CDR3 contains 11 residues. Trimming removed 5 bases from V and 6 bases from J, with 8 bases in between. The CDR3 sequence: CASSRRGEQYF. CDR3 nucleotides: TGTGCCAGCAGTCGCAGGGGCGAGCAGTACTTC.

This rearrangement joins TRBV7-8 to TRBJ2-3, with unresolved D. CDR3 size: 14 residues. The ends were cut back, 4 bases at V and 10 bases at J, with 18 bases in the middle. Per the germline V gene, CDR1 is SGHVS and CDR2 is FQNEAQ. The CDR3 spells CASSSPGNSYAQYF. In nucleotides, the CDR3 is TGTGCCAGCAGCTCCCCAGGAAATTCATATGCGCAGTATTTT.